A selection of T cell receptor beta chains follows, all from one sample in a study of radiotherapy plus CTLA-4 blockade in lung cancer. Generated by immunoSEQ multiplex PCR, the TCRdb table keeps only in-frame clones and is missing some. This table holds around 91,000 clones, around 90% found once. The material was peripheral blood, obtained from a patient treated with radiotherapy plus ipilimumab. Receptors were obtained from a human donor with non-small cell lung cancer that progressed on radiotherapy plus ipilimumab. CDR3s include the opening cysteine and the closing phenylalanine or tryptophan. A D gene is named only where the DNA matches it firmly. Clone size is stated in some rows and not others, as once, few, many or a class when expanded.

.	.	TRBJ2-2	TRBV2	CASIPGSGTGELFF	TGTGCCAGCATCCCCGGGAGTGGCACCGGGGAGCTGTTTTTT
.	.	TRBJ1-1	TRBV2	CASRGPGDERGAFF	TGTGCCAGCAGAGGCCCAGGCGACGAACGGGGGGCTTTCTTT
.	.	TRBJ1-2	TRBV12-5	CASGFLTEANYGYTF	TGTGCTAGTGGTTTCCTGACCGAGGCTAACTATGGCTACACCTTC
TRBD1	.	TRBJ1-2	TRBV11-2	CASSASTGGAGYGYTF	TGTGCCAGCAGCGCCTCAACAGGGGGCGCAGGCTATGGCTACACCTTC
.	few	TRBJ2-3	TRBV25-1	CASSDSPKQEEDTQYF	TGTGCCAGCAGTGACTCCCCCAAACAGGAGGAAGATACGCAGTATTTT
.	.	TRBJ1-2	TRBV9	CASSLGHPNYGYTF	TGTGCCAGCAGCTTAGGACATCCCAACTATGGCTACACCTTC
TRBD1	.	TRBJ2-2	TRBV12-5	CASESHLKGAGGNTGELFF	TGTGCTAGTGAATCTCACCTCAAGGGGGCTGGGGGGAACACCGGGGAGCTGTTTTTT
.	.	TRBJ1-2	TRBV6-5	CASSYAGAYGYTF	TGTGCCAGCAGTTACGCGGGGGCCTATGGCTACACCTTC
.	.	TRBJ2-5	TRBV5-1	CASSLVRAQETQYF	TGCGCCAGCAGCTTGGTACGGGCCCAAGAGACCCAGTACTTC
TRBD2	.	TRBJ2-7	TRBV14	CASNVGLAYEQYF	TGTGCCAGTAACGTGGGACTAGCTTACGAGCAGTACTTC
TRBD1	.	TRBJ2-7	TRBV2	CASSAGTGGYEQYF	TGTGCCAGCAGTGCCGGGACAGGGGGGTACGAGCAGTACTTC
TRBD1	.	TRBJ2-7	TRBV6-5	CASSYSGTGRYEQYF	TGTGCCAGCAGTTACTCAGGGACAGGCCGCTACGAGCAGTACTTC
.	.	TRBJ1-5	TRBV5-1	CASSLGTNTNQPQHF	TGCGCCAGCAGCTTGGGGACAAACACCAATCAGCCCCAGCATTTT
.	.	TRBJ1-4	TRBV6-1	CASSELGSPTNEKLFF	TGTGCCAGCAGTGAACTGGGCAGTCCAACTAATGAAAAACTGTTTTTT
.	.	TRBJ2-2	TRBV19	CASRSHGSGGTGELFF	TGTGCCAGTAGGAGCCATGGCTCTGGGGGCACCGGGGAGCTGTTTTTT
TRBD1	.	TRBJ2-1	TRBV19	CASSITGVDNEQFF	TGTGCCAGTAGTATTACAGGGGTAGACAATGAGCAGTTCTTC
.	.	TRBJ2-1	TRBV7-9	CASSLGSESSYNEQFF	TGTGCCAGCAGCTTAGGTAGCGAGAGCTCCTACAATGAGCAGTTCTTC
TRBD2	once	TRBJ2-7	TRBV2	CASSDSSGSSYEQYF	TGTGCCAGCAGTGATTCTAGCGGCAGCTCCTACGAGCAGTACTTC
TRBD1	.	TRBJ1-1	TRBV5-6	CASSPGTGKTEAFF	TGTGCCAGCAGCCCGGGGACAGGGAAGACTGAAGCTTTCTTT
.	.	TRBJ1-1	TRBV19	CASSMIPGSEAFF	TGTGCCAGTAGTATGATCCCCGGTAGTGAAGCTTTCTTT
.	once	TRBJ2-7	TRBV6-5	CASSYSEGTYEQYF	TGTGCCAGCAGTTACTCGGAAGGGACCTACGAGCAGTACTTC
.	.	TRBJ2-7	TRBV27	CASSRLGPYEQYF	TGTGCCAGCAGTCGGCTGGGTCCCTACGAGCAGTACTTC
.	.	TRBJ1-1	TRBV5-5	CASSPEWAPEYAFF	TGTGCCAGCAGCCCTGAGTGGGCCCCGGAGTACGCTTTCTTT
TRBD2	.	TRBJ2-7	TRBV10-2	CASRGLARYEQYF	TGCGCCAGCAGGGGACTAGCCCGCTACGAGCAGTACTTC
TRBD1	once	TRBJ2-7	TRBV18	CASSPQRDRTSYEQYF	TGTGCCAGCTCACCACAACGGGACAGGACCTCCTACGAGCAGTACTTC
TRBD2	.	TRBJ2-7	TRBV2	CASTRGAGAGEQYF	TGTGCCAGCACTCGGGGAGCGGGAGCTGGTGAGCAGTACTTC
.	.	TRBJ2-7	TRBV20-1	CSARKGSEQYF	TGCAGTGCCAGAAAGGGATCCGAGCAGTACTTC
.	.	TRBJ1-4	TRBV7-9	CASSLGQGEKLFF	TGTGCCAGCAGCTTAGGTCAGGGTGAAAAACTGTTTTTT
.	few	TRBJ2-7	TRBV28	CASSARTAGEQYF	TGTGCCAGCAGTGCAAGGACGGCGGGCGAGCAGTACTTC
.	once	TRBJ1-1	TRBV6-5	CASSPPGSSNTEAFF	TGTGCCAGCAGCCCCCCAGGGTCTTCGAACACTGAAGCTTTCTTT
TRBD2	once	TRBJ2-7	TRBV10-3	CAIGRLAGGIYEQYF	TGTGCCATCGGAAGACTAGCCGGGGGAATCTACGAGCAGTACTTC
.	.	TRBJ2-1	TRBV2	CASAEGGAYNEQFF	TGTGCCAGCGCGGAGGGCGGGGCTTACAATGAGCAGTTCTTC
TRBD1	.	TRBJ2-1	TRBV7-9	CASSSGQGNEQFF	TGTGCCAGCAGCTCCGGACAGGGCAATGAGCAGTTCTTC
.	.	TRBJ2-3	TRBV5-1	CASSSLRAGSTDTQYF	TGCGCCAGCAGCTCGCTCAGGGCGGGTAGCACAGATACGCAGTATTTT
.	.	TRBJ1-1	TRBV5-4	CASSLLNTEAFF	TGTGCCAGCAGCTTACTGAACACTGAAGCTTTCTTT
.	.	TRBJ2-3	TRBV5-1	CASSLNGDTQYF	TGCGCCAGCAGCTTGAACGGGGATACGCAGTATTTT
TRBD2	.	TRBJ2-1	TRBV6-5	CASSLAGGGYNEQFF	TGTGCCAGCAGTCTAGCGGGAGGGGGCTACAATGAGCAGTTCTTC
.	.	TRBJ1-2	TRBV13	CASSRQGREDYGYTF	TGTGCCAGCAGCCGGCAGGGTCGGGAGGACTATGGCTACACCTTC
TRBD1	once	TRBJ2-5	TRBV4-2	CASSQDPQGVGGVGTQYF	TGTGCCAGCAGCCAAGACCCCCAGGGGGTTGGGGGAGTGGGGACCCAGTACTTC
TRBD1	.	TRBJ1-2	TRBV27	CASSTTGFYGYTF	TGTGCCAGCAGTACGACAGGGTTCTATGGCTACACCTTC
.	.	TRBJ2-2	TRBV7-9	CASSHGGWGKNTGELFF	TGTGCCAGCAGTCACGGGGGCTGGGGAAAGAACACCGGGGAGCTGTTTTTT
.	.	TRBJ1-5	TRBV18	CASSGPGSNQPQHF	TGTGCCAGCTCAGGTCCTGGGAGCAATCAGCCCCAGCATTTT
.	.	TRBJ2-1	TRBV6-1	CASSGERSNEQFF	TGTGCCAGCAGCGGAGAGAGGAGCAATGAGCAGTTCTTC
TRBD1	.	TRBJ1-5	TRBV2	CASRDRGSGGQPQHF	TGTGCCAGCAGAGACAGGGGGTCCGGCGGTCAGCCCCAGCATTTT
.	.	TRBJ2-3	TRBV5-1	CASRGGYSTDTQYF	TGCGCCAGCAGGGGCGGGTATAGCACAGATACGCAGTATTTT
TRBD1	.	TRBJ2-5	TRBV5-1	CASSLNRGGETQYF	TGCGCCAGCAGCCTAAACAGGGGTGGGGAGACCCAGTACTTC
TRBD1	.	TRBJ1-5	TRBV4-1	CASSREGALQPQHF	TGCGCCAGCAGCCGAGAGGGGGCGCTTCAGCCCCAGCATTTT
.	.	TRBJ2-1	TRBV11-3	CASSLYGGGGGYNEQFF	TGTGCCAGCAGCTTATACGGGGGCGGAGGGGGCTACAATGAGCAGTTCTTC
TRBD1	few	TRBJ1-2	TRBV7-6	CASSGGQGVGYTF	TGTGCCAGCAGCGGGGGACAGGGGGTTGGCTACACCTTC